These T cell receptor beta chains were read from a single sample in a study of vaccination effects on CD4 cells after COVID-19. The antigens these receptors bind are not known. Clones were read by immunoSEQ multiplex PCR, and TCRdb kept only the in-frame ones, dropping some. The table lists roughly 40,000 clones, around two thirds of them singletons. The material was CD4+ T cells from PBMCs cultured without peptide, obtained after COVID-19 vaccination. These receptors all stem from a human donor who received a COVID-19 vaccine. Each CDR3 is given with its conserved first and last residue. D genes are given only for firm matches. A clone size is listed for some rows: how often the clone was seen (once, few, many), or a class if it is expanded.

>NA|TRBV25-1|TRBJ2-7|NA
TGTGCCAGCAGTGAAAATCCCCCAGGGGCCCTTAGCCTCGAGCAGTACTTC
CASSENPPGALSLEQYF
>NA|TRBV6-1|TRBJ2-1|TRBD2
TGTGCCAGCAGTGAGGTTCGACTAGCGGGGGTAGAGCAGTTCTTC
CASSEVRLAGVEQFF
>medium-sized|TRBV7-9|TRBJ1-2|NA
TGTGCCAGCAGCCTATCCCTAGGGTCGGGCTATGGCTACACCTTC
CASSLSLGSGYGYTF
>few|TRBV2|TRBJ1-6|NA
TGTGCCAGCAGAACAGAAAACGGTAATTCACCCCTCCACTTT
CASRTENGNSPLHF
>few|TRBV3-1/TRBV3-2|TRBJ1-5|NA
TGTGCCAGCAGCCAAGAAGGGGTCAGGAGGGGTCAGCCCCAGCATTTT
CASSQEGVRRGQPQHF
>NA|TRBV12-3/TRBV12-4|TRBJ2-7|NA
TGTGCCAGCAGTTGGCGGTTCTCCTACGAGCAGTACTTC
CASSWRFSYEQYF
>NA|TRBV3-1/TRBV3-2|TRBJ1-5|NA
TGTGCCAGCAGCCATTCGAATAGCAATCAGCCCCAGCATTTT
CASSHSNSNQPQHF
>NA|TRBV5-1|TRBJ2-5|TRBD1
TGCGCCAGCAGCCGGACAGGGGGAAACCAAGAGACCCAGTACTTC
CASSRTGGNQETQYF
>NA|TRBV6-5|TRBJ1-6|TRBD1
TGTGCCAGCAGTCCGGGACAGGAGATTTCACCCCTCCACTTT
CASSPGQEISPLHF
>NA|TRBV11-3|TRBJ2-3|NA
TGTGCCAGCAGCTTAACTTACACAGATACGCAGTATTTT
CASSLTYTDTQYF
>few|TRBV2|TRBJ1-1|NA
TGTGCCAGCAGTGATGGCCAGGGATTCACTGAAGCTTTCTTT
CASSDGQGFTEAFF
>NA|TRBV7-2|TRBJ2-1|TRBD2
TGTGCCAGCAGCTTAGCGGGGGGACTAGCTTCCAATGAGCAGTTCTTC
CASSLAGGLASNEQFF
>NA|TRBV2|TRBJ1-5|NA
TGTGCCAGCAGGGGAACTTATAGCAATCAGCCCCAGCATTTT
CASRGTYSNQPQHF
>NA|TRBV10-1|TRBJ2-1|NA
TGCGCCAGCAGTGAGTCGATGGGCAGGAGCTCCTACAATGAGCAGTTCTTC
CASSESMGRSSYNEQFF
>NA|TRBV6-5|TRBJ1-2|TRBD1
TGTGCCAGCAGGACAGGGACAGGCCTTGGCTACACCTTC
CASRTGTGLGYTF
>NA|TRBV29-1|TRBJ1-1|NA
TGCAGCGTTGAACGGGAATTGAACACTGAAGCTTTCTTT
CSVERELNTEAFF
>NA|TRBV11-2|TRBJ1-1|TRBD1
TGTGCCAGCAGCTTGGGACAGGTAATGAGGAACACTGAAGCTTTCTTT
CASSLGQVMRNTEAFF
>NA|TRBV19|TRBJ2-1|NA
TGTGCCAGTGCAAACTACAATGAGCAGTTCTTC
CASANYNEQFF
>NA|TRBV6-6|TRBJ2-7|TRBD1
TGTGCCAGCAGCCCCGGACAGGGGAGGTACGAGCAGTACTTC
CASSPGQGRYEQYF
>few|TRBV5-1|TRBJ2-1|NA
TGCGCCAGCAGCCAGCTACAGGGTAGTGAGCAGTTCTTC
CASSQLQGSEQFF
>NA|TRBV9|TRBJ2-5|NA
TGTGCCAGCAGCGCTGGTGCGGAGACCCAGTACTTC
CASSAGAETQYF
>NA|TRBV10-3|TRBJ1-3|NA
TGTGCCATCAGTGAGTCTGGGGATAGAAACACCATATATTTT
CAISESGDRNTIYF